Each of the 29 T cell receptor beta chains below was sequenced from the same sample in a study of neoadjuvant nivolumab and ipilimumab in lung cancer. Sequenced by immunoSEQ multiplex PCR; TCRdb stores in-frame clones only, minus some. The repertoire has tens of thousands of clones, 80% to 90% of them found once; the top ten carry about 3.5%. The sequencing used blood, collected before neoadjuvant nivolumab, alone or with ipilimumab. The origin of the receptors is an adult with non-small cell lung cancer. Some clones in this sample may be carry-over from other donors' samples.

This chain uses TRBV30 with TRBJ1-2; D gene unclear. The germline CDR1 and CDR2 sequences are GTSNPN and SVGIG (reference sequence). CDR3 size: 14 residues. Trimming shortened V by 3 bases and J by 7 bases, and 18 bases separated the two germline ends. CDR3 sequence (DNA): TGTGCCTGGAGCCGTTGGGAGGGTGTCTCTGGCTACACCTTC. This translates into CAWSRWEGVSGYTF.

This chain links TRBV18 with TRBJ1-2; 7 nucleotides align to TRBD1. V trimming: 3 bases; J trimming: 0 bases; junction bases outside the gene matches: 10. Per the germline V gene, CDR1 is KGHSH and CDR2 is LQKENI. This CDR3 comprises 17 residues. The CDR3 DNA reads TGTGCCAGCTCACCCGCCCTAAACAGGGGAGCTAACTATGGCTACACCTTC. Translating gives CASSPALNRGANYGYTF.

This chain links TRBV11-1 with TRBJ2-7; 13 bases fit TRBD2. Germline CDR1 and CDR2: SGHAT and FQDESV (reference sequence). There are 15 residues in the CDR3. V shed 5 bases, J shed 4 bases, and the junction held 5 bases outside the gene matches. CDR3 protein: CASSLGLAGIYEQYF. CDR3 in DNA: TGTGCCAGCAGCCTGGGACTAGCGGGAATATACGAGCAGTACTTC.

The chain employs TRBV7-9 and TRBJ2-4, with D tentatively TRBD1 or TRBD2 (7 bases each). Germline values: CDR1 SEHNR, CDR2 FQNEAQ (reference sequence). Trimming left V 4 bases short and J 15 bases short, with 22 bases between. This CDR3 has 14 amino acids. This chain's CDR3 is CASSSYRQGGSRYF. In DNA form, the CDR3 reads TGTGCCAGCAGCTCCTATCGACAGGGAGGGTCGCGGTACTTC.

The chain's CDR3 is CASSQGTGKQYF. CDR3 coding DNA: TGTGCCAGCAGCCAAGGGACAGGGAAGCAGTACTTC. This chain uses TRBV11-3 with TRBJ2-7; TRBD1 agrees at 9 bases. V was pared by 5 bases and J by 8 bases, with 4 bases of the junction left unmatched. Germline assignment: CDR1 SGHNT and CDR2 YENEEA. The CDR3 is made up of 12 amino acids.

The CDR3 DNA reads TGCGCCAGCAGCTCCCGAGGAAACACCATATATTTT. Amino acid sequence: CASSSRGNTIYF. The chain employs TRBV5-1 and TRBJ1-3; D uncertain. This CDR3 is 12 amino acids long. V was pared by 3 bases and J by 4 bases, with 5 bases between. Germline V gene data show CDR1 as SGHRS and CDR2 as YFSETQ.

This chain uses TRBV15 with TRBJ2-3; perhaps TRBD2 as D (7 bases). The germline V gene has CDR1 LNHNV and CDR2 YYDKDF (reference sequence). Trimming stripped 5 bases from V and 8 bases from J, with 8 bases between. The CDR3 consists of 11 residues. The CDR3 coding sequence is TGTGCCACCAGCGGGGGGGCTACGCAGTATTTT. As protein: CATSGGATQYF.

J is TRBJ1-1 and V is TRBV18, with TRBD1 as a possible D gene (6 bases). V lost 1 base to trimming and J lost 1 base, with 13 bases between them. This CDR3 spans 16 amino acids. Germline CDR1 is KGHSH and CDR2 is LQKENI. CDR3 in DNA: TGTGCCAGCTCACCACTTCGGGGGGCGGAGAACACTGAAGCTTTCTTT. This sequence encodes CASSPLRGAENTEAFF. Full variable domain (remainder filled in from reference TRBV18 and TRBJ1-1): NAGVMQNPRHLVRRRGQEARLRCSPMKGHSHVYWYRQLPEEGLKFMVYLQKENIIDESGMPKERFSAEFPKEGPSILRIQQVVRGDSAAYFCASSPLRGAENTEAFFGQGTRLTVV.

The J gene is TRBJ1-5, the V gene TRBV29-1; TRBD1 matches 10 bases. Per germline, CDR1 SQVTM and CDR2 ANQGSEA. The CDR3 sequence is 14 residues long. J gave up 5 bases and V 6 bases, and 7 bases lay outside the gene matches. The CDR3 is CSVLDRGGDQPQHF. In DNA, the CDR3 is TGCAGCGTCTTGGACAGGGGGGGGGATCAGCCCCAGCATTTT.

This chain links TRBV11-2 with TRBJ1-1, with D uncertain. The V and J ends lost 5 bases and 8 bases respectively, with 9 bases between them. Germline CDR1 reads SGHAT; CDR2 reads FQNNGV. The CDR3 contains 11 residues. For the CDR3, the DNA is TGTGCCAGCAGCCCCAGAATAGAAGCTTTCTTT. It codes for CASSPRIEAFF.

The chain links TRBV29-1 to TRBJ1-2, with unresolved D. Trimming removed 7 bases at V and 2 bases at J, with 8 bases between. The germline gives CDR1 SQVTM, CDR2 ANQGSEA. The CDR3 has 11 amino acids. The CDR3 protein is CSATENYGYTF. The DNA for the CDR3 is TGCAGCGCAACGGAGAACTATGGCTACACCTTC.

This clone has just one count. The V and J genes are TRBV11-2 and TRBJ1-2, with D unresolved. CDR3 length equals 14 residues. Germline-derived CDR1 and CDR2 are SGHAT and FQNNGV. V dropped 0 bases and J dropped 8 bases, with 13 bases sitting between them. The CDR3 loop is CASSLDGGVEGYTF. The CDR3, as DNA: TGTGCCAGCAGCTTAGACGGAGGAGTCGAGGGCTACACCTTC.

In this sample, this clone turned up a few times. The chain employs TRBV5-5 and TRBJ1-2, with 7 bases aligning to TRBD1. CDR3 length: 13 residues. Germline-derived CDR1 and CDR2 are SGHKS and YYEKEE (reference sequence). The junction had 2 bases not matched to a gene; V was cut back by 4 bases and J by 2 bases. Written as DNA, the CDR3 is TGTGCCAGCAGCCTGGGACAGAACTATGGCTACACCTTC. Translation gives CASSLGQNYGYTF.

This chain links TRBV30 with TRBJ2-7; a possible D gene is TRBD2 (5 bases). This CDR3 spans 12 amino acids. Germline CDR1 GTSNPN, CDR2 SVGIG (reference sequence). Deletions cut 3 bases from V and 12 bases from J, with 18 bases between. CDR3 loop: CAWRDPLGSMYF. The CDR3 nucleotides read TGTGCCTGGAGAGACCCGCTGGGGAGTATGTACTTC.

The genes are TRBV6-1 and TRBJ2-3; 10 bases align to TRBD2. The CDR3 length is 17 residues. With V trimmed by 3 bases and J by 4 bases, 10 bases remained unmatched. Germline lookup yields CDR1 MNHNS and CDR2 SASEGT. The CDR3 reads CASSEKSGRGGADTQYF. In DNA, the CDR3 is TGTGCCAGCAGTGAGAAGAGCGGGAGGGGTGGGGCAGATACGCAGTATTTT.

V is TRBV5-4 and J is TRBJ1-4; D unclear. The CDR3 length is 15 residues. Germline assignment: CDR1 SGHNT and CDR2 YYREEE (reference sequence). The ends were cut back, 0 bases at V and 0 bases at J, with 6 bases in the middle. CDR3 amino acids: CASSLGGTTNEKLFF. The CDR3, as DNA: TGTGCCAGCAGCTTGGGTGGCACAACTAATGAAAAACTGTTTTTT.

This CDR3 is CASSVEGDLGWEQYF. The CDR3 DNA is TGTGCCAGCAGCGTAGAGGGGGACTTAGGGTGGGAGCAGTACTTC. The rearrangement links TRBV9 to TRBJ2-7; D is possibly TRBD1 or TRBD2 (6 bases each). Germline CDR1 is SGDLS and CDR2 is YYNGEE. CDR3 length: 15 residues. V shed 0 bases and J shed 7 bases, with 17 bases lying between them.

V usage is TRBV5-1 and J usage is TRBJ1-1; 12 nucleotides align to TRBD1. This CDR3 is 14 amino acids long. CDR1 and CDR2 (germline): SGHRS, YFSETQ. V shed 4 bases and J 5 bases; nucleotides not matched to a gene: 3. CDR3 bases: TGCGCCAGCAGCCAGGGACAGGGGGCGACTGAAGCTTTCTTT. Residues: CASSQGQGATEAFF. The whole variable domain, remainder taken from reference TRBV5-1 and TRBJ1-1, is KAGVTQTPRYLIKTRGQQVTLSCSPISGHRSVSWYQQTPGQGLQFLFEYFSETQRNKGNFPGRFSGRQFSNSRSEMNVSTLELGDSALYLCASSQGQGATEAFFGQGTRLTVV.

The chain recombines TRBV6-5 with TRBJ2-7; 15 nucleotides agree with TRBD2. CDR3 length: 15 residues. CDR1 is MNHEY and CDR2 is SVGAGI in the germline V gene. V shed 5 bases and J 6 bases; nucleotides not matched to a gene: 5. The DNA of the CDR3 is TGTGCCAGCAGTCCCGGGACTAGCGGGAGGCGCGAGCAGTACTTC. This gives the protein CASSPGTSGRREQYF.

The rearrangement uses TRBV5-5 and TRBJ2-3; either TRBD1 or TRBD2 may supply D (6 bases each). V dropped 10 bases and J dropped 0 bases, with 18 bases sitting between them. The CDR3 contains 15 residues. The germline CDR1 and CDR2 sequences are SGHKS and YYEKEE (reference sequence). The CDR3 reads CAAGFGGTSTDTQYF. The CDR3 nucleotides are TGTGCCGCCGGGTTCGGGGGCACTAGCACAGATACGCAGTATTTT.

The V call is TRBV19, the J call TRBJ1-1; TRBD1 matches at 8 bases. J gave up 2 bases and V 8 bases, and 4 bases lay outside the gene matches. The length of the CDR3 is 13 residues. The V gene's germline CDR1 is LNHDA and CDR2 SQIVND (reference sequence). CDR3 amino acids: CASGDRPNTEAFF. The CDR3 region has the DNA TGTGCCAGTGGGGACAGGCCCAACACTGAAGCTTTCTTT.

The chain employs TRBV11-2 and TRBJ2-5; 14 positions match TRBD2. CDR1 SGHAT and CDR2 FQNNGV come from the germline V gene. With 4 bases clipped from V and 5 bases from J, the junction kept 9 bases outside the gene matches. The CDR3 covers 17 residues. The CDR3 DNA sequence: TGTGCCAGCAGCTCGGGACTAGCGGGAGTCATACACGAGACCCAGTACTTC. Its protein is CASSSGLAGVIHETQYF.

This chain joins TRBV30 and TRBJ2-7; 7 bases agree with TRBD1. The V gene's germline CDR1 is GTSNPN and CDR2 SVGIG (reference sequence). The V gene end was trimmed by 5 bases and the J gene end by 6 bases; junction bases not matched to a gene: 13. This CDR3 comprises 14 residues. The CDR3 reads CAWGLGTAPGEQYF. In nucleotides, the CDR3 is TGTGCCTGGGGCCTCGGGACAGCCCCCGGCGAGCAGTACTTC.

The chain uses TRBV11-2 and TRBJ2-5, with 12 bases identical to TRBD2. The germline V gene encodes CDR1 SGHAT and CDR2 FQNNGV. V dropped 5 bases and J dropped 13; count of bases not matched to a gene: 5. This CDR3 region has 12 residues. In DNA, the CDR3 is TGTGCCAGCAGCGGGACTAGCGGGCGACTGTACTTC. It encodes CASSGTSGRLYF.

V gene TRBV6-5 combines with J gene TRBJ2-4, with 7 positions matching TRBD2. CDR1 and CDR2 from the germline V gene are MNHEY and SVGAGI. V shed 2 bases and J 13 bases; nucleotides not matched to a gene: 2. The CDR3 covers 11 residues. The CDR3 DNA reads TGTGCCAGCAGTTACCCGGGGGGACAGTACTTC. Its protein product is CASSYPGGQYF.

The chain has TRBV29-1 and TRBJ2-2, with a weak D call TRBD1 (6 bases). Looked up from germline, CDR1 is SQVTM and CDR2 is ANQGSEA. The V end lost 5 bases, the J end lost 5 bases, and 15 bases lay between the germline ends. This CDR3 spans 14 amino acids. As DNA, the CDR3 is TGCAGCGTTCCCAAAACAGGGCTGACCGGGGAGCTGTTTTTT. Its translation is CSVPKTGLTGELFF.

The chain joins TRBV5-4 to TRBJ2-1, with D possibly being TRBD1 (5 bases). Trimming left V 0 bases short and J 2 bases short, with 6 bases between. The germline gives CDR1 SGHNT, CDR2 YYREEE (reference sequence). CDR3 length: 14 amino acids. The chain's CDR3 is CASSLVGAYNEQFF. The CDR3 nucleotides read TGTGCCAGCAGCTTGGTAGGGGCCTACAATGAGCAGTTCTTC.

V is TRBV18 and J is TRBJ2-7; a possible D gene is TRBD1 (6 bases). From germline, CDR1 is KGHSH and CDR2 LQKENI. V lost 0 bases and J lost 2, with 14 bases in between. This CDR3 is built from 16 residues. The CDR3 nucleotides read TGTGCCAGCTCACCACCTGGTGGAACAGGGCCCTACGAGCAGTACTTC. Amino acid sequence: CASSPPGGTGPYEQYF.

The J gene is TRBJ1-3, the V gene TRBV6-6; D is possibly TRBD1 (5 bases). V was clipped by 8 bases and J by 2 bases, with 13 bases between them. Germline values: CDR1 MNHNY, CDR2 SVGAGI (reference sequence). CDR3 length: 14 amino acids. The CDR3 reads CASEGAGTGNTIYF. The DNA of the CDR3 is TGTGCCAGCGAAGGGGCAGGGACTGGAAACACCATATATTTT.